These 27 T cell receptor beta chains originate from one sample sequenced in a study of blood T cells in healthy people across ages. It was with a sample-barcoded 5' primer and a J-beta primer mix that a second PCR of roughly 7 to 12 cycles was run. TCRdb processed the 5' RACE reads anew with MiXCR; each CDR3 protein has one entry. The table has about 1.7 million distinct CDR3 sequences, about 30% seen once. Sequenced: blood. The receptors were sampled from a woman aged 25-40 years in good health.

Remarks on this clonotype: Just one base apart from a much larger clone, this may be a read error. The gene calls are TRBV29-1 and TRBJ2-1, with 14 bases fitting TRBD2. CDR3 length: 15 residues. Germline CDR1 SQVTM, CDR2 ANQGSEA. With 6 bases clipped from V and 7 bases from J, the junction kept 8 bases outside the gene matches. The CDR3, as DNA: TGCAGCGTAGATCCTGGGACTAGCGGGAGTAATGAGCAGTTCTTC. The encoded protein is CSVDPGTSGSNEQFF.

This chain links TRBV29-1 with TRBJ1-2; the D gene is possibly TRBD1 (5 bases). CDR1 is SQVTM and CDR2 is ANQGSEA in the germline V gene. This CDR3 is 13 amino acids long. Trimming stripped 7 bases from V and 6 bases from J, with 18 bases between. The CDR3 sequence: CSAGIWGEDGYTF. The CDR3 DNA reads TGCAGCGCTGGAATCTGGGGCGAAGATGGCTACACCTTC.

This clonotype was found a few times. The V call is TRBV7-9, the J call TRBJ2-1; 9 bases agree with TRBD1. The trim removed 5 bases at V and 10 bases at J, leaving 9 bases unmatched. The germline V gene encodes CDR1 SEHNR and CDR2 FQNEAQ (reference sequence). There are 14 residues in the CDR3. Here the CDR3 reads CASSASGTGHEQFF. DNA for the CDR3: TGTGCCAGCAGCGCATCCGGGACAGGGCACGAGCAGTTCTTC.

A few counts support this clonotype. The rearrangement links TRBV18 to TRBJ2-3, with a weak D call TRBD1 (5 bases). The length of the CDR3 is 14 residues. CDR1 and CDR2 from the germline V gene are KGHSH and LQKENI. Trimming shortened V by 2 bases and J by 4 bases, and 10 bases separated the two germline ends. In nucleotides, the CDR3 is TGTGCCAGCTCACCAGGCAGGGTGGCAGATACGCAGTATTTT. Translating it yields CASSPGRVADTQYF. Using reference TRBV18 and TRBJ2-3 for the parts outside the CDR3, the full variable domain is NAGVMQNPRHLVRRRGQEARLRCSPMKGHSHVYWYRQLPEEGLKFMVYLQKENIIDESGMPKERFSAEFPKEGPSILRIQQVVRGDSAAYFCASSPGRVADTQYFGPGTRLTVL.

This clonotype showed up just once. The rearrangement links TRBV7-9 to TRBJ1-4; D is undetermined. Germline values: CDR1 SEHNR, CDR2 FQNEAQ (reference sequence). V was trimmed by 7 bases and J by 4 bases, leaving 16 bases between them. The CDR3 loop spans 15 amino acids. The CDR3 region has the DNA TGTGCCAGCAAGTATGAGGGTCGGGGTAATGAAAAACTGTTTTTT. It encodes CASKYEGRGNEKLFF.

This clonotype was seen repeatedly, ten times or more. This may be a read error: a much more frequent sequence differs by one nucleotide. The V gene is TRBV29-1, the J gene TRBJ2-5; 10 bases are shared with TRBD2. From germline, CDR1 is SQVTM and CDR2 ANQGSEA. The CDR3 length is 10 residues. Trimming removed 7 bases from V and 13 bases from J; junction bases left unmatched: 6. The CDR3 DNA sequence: TGCAGCGCACTAGCGGGAATCTGGTACTTC. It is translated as CSALAGIWYF.

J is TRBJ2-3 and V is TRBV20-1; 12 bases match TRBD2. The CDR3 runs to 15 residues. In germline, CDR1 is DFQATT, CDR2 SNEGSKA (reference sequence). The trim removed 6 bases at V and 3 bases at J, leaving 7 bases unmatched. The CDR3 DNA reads TGCAGTGCGAACGGACTAGCGGGATTGACAGATACGCAGTATTTT. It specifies CSANGLAGLTDTQYF.

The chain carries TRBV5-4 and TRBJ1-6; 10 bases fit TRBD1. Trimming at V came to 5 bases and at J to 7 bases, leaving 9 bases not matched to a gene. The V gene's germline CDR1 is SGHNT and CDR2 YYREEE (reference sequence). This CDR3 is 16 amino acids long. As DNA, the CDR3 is TGTGCCAGCAGGGCCGGGACAGGGGAACAAAATTCACCCCTCCACTTT. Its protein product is CASRAGTGEQNSPLHF. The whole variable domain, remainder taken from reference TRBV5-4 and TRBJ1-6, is ETGVTQSPTHLIKTRGQQVTLRCSSQSGHNTVSWYQQALGQGPQFIFQYYREEENGRGNFPPRFSGLQFPNYSSELNVNALELDDSALYLCASRAGTGEQNSPLHFGNGTRLTVT.

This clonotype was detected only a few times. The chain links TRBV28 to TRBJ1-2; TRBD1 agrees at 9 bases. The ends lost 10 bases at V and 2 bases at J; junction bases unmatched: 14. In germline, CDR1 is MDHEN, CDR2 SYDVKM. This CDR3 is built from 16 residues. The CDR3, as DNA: TGTGCCACCCGATCGAGTTCCGGGACAGGGAACTATGGCTACACCTTC. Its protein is CATRSSSGTGNYGYTF.

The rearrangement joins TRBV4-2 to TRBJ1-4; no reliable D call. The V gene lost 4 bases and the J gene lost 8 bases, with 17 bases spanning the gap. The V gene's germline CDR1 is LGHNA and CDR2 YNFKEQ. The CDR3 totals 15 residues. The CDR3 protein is CASSPQTMTGEKLFF. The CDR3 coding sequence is TGTGCCAGCAGCCCTCAAACGATGACGGGCGAAAAACTGTTTTTT.

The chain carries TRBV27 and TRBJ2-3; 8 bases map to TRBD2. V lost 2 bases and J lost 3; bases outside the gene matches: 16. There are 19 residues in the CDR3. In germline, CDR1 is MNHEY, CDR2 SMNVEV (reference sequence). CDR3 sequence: CASSLRAGGPARTTDTQYF. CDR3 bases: TGTGCCAGCAGTTTACGGGCGGGGGGCCCCGCGAGAACAACAGATACGCAGTATTTT.

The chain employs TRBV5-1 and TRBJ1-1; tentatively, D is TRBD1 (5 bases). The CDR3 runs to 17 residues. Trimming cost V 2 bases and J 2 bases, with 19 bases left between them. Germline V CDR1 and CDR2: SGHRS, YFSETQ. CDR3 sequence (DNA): TGCGCCAGCAGCTTAAAGTGGGAGGGGAGATCTAACACTGAAGCTTTCTTT. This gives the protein CASSLKWEGRSNTEAFF.

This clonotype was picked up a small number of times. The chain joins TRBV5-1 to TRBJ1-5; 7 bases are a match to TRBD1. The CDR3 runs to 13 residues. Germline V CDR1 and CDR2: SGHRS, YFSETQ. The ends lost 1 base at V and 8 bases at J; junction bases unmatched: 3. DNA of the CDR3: TGCGCCAGCAGCTTGACAGGGGTGGAGCCCCAGCATTTT. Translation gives CASSLTGVEPQHF.

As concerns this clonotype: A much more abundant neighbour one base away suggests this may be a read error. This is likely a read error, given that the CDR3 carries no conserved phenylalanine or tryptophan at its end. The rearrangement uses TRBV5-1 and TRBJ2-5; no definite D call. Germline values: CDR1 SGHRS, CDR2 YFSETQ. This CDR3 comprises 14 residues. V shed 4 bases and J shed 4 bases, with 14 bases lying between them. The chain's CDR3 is CASSPSGSRETQYI. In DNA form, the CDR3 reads TGCGCCAGCAGCCCCAGTGGTTCTCGAGAGACCCAGTACATC.

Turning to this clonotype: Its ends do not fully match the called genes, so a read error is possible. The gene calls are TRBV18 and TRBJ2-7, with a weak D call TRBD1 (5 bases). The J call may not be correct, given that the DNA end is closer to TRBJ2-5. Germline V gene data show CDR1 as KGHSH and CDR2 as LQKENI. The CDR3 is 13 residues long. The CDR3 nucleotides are TGTGTCAGCTCACCAGGGTTGGAGGAGACCCAGTACTTC. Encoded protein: CVSSPGLEETQYF.

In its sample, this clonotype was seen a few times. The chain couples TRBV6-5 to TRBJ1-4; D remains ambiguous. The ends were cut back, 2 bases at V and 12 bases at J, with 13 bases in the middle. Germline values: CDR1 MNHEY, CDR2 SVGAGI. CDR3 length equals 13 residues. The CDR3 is CASSYAWSRELFF. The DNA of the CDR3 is TGTGCCAGCAGTTACGCTTGGTCTAGGGAACTGTTTTTT.

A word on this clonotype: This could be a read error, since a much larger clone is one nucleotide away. This CDR3 reads CASSLRGEDYNEQFF. DNA of the CDR3: TGTGCCAGCAGTTTGAGGGGGGAGGACTACAATGAGCAGTTCTTC. The chain has TRBV12-3 or TRBV12-4 and TRBJ2-1; D might be TRBD1 or TRBD2, each matching 6 bases. V was pared by 3 bases and J by 3 bases, with 12 bases between. This CDR3 is built from 15 residues.

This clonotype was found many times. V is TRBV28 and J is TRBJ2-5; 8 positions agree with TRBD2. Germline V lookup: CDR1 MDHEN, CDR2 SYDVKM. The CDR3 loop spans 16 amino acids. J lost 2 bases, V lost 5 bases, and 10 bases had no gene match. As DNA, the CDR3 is TGTGCCAGCAGTCCCGCGAAACTAGCGGTGCAAGAGACCCAGTACTTC. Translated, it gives CASSPAKLAVQETQYF.

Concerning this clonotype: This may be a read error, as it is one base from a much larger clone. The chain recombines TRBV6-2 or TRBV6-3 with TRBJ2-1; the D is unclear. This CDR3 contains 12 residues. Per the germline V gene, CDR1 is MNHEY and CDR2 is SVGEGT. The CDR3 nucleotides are TGTGCCAGCGGTTACTCGAACAATGAGCAGTTCTTC. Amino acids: CASGYSNNEQFF.

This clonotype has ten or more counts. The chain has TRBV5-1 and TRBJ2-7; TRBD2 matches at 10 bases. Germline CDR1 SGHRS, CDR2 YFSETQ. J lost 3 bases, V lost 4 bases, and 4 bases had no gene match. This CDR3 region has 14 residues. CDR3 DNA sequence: TGCGCCAGCAGCACCGCTAGCGGGGGCTACGAGCAGTACTTC. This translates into CASSTASGGYEQYF.

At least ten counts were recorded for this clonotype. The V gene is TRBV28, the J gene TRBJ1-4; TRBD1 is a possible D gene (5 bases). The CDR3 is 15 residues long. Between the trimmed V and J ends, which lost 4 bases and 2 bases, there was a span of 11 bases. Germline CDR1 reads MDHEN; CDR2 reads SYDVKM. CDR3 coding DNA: TGTGCCAGCAGTTCCGGGGGTGCTACTAATGAAAAACTGTTTTTT. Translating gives CASSSGGATNEKLFF.

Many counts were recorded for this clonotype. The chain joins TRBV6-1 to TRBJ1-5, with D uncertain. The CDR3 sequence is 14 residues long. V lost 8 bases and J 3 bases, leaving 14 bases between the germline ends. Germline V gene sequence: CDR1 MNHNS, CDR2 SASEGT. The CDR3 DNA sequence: TGTGCCAGCCCGGGATTTTATGACAATCAGCCCCAGCATTTT. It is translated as CASPGFYDNQPQHF.

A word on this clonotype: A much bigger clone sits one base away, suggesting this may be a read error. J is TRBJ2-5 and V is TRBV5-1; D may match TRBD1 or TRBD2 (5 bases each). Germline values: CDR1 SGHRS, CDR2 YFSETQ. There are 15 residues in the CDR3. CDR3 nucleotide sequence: TGCGTCAGCAGCTTACAACCGGGACCTCAAGAGACCCAGTACTTC. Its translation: CVSSLQPGPQETQYF.

CDR3 region: CASIWDSEAFF. The CDR3, as DNA: TGTGCCAGCATTTGGGACAGTGAAGCTTTCTTT. V is TRBV6-6 and J is TRBJ1-1; 7 bases align to TRBD1. With 7 bases clipped from V and 7 bases from J, the junction kept 3 bases outside the gene matches. The CDR3 totals 11 residues. CDR1 and CDR2 from the germline V gene are MNHNY and SVGAGI (reference sequence).

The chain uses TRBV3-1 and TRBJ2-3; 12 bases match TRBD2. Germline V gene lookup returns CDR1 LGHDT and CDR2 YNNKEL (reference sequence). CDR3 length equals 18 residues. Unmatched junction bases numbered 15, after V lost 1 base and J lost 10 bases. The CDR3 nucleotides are TGTGCCAGCAGCCAAGGTTACGGGGGACTAGCGGGCTCCGAGGCGCAGTATTTT. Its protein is CASSQGYGGLAGSEAQYF.

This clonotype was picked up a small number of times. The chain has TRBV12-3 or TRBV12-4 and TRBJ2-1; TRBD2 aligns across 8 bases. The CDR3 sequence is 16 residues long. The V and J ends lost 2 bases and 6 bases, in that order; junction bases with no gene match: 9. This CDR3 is CASSLRPGLGGNEQFF. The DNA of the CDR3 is TGTGCCAGCAGTTTACGTCCGGGACTAGGAGGCAATGAGCAGTTCTTC.

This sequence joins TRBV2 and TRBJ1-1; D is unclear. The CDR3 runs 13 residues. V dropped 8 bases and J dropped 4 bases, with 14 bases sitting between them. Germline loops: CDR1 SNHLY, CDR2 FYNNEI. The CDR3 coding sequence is TGTGCCAGCCAAGAGGAGATTACCACTGAAGCTTTCTTT. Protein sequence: CASQEEITTEAFF. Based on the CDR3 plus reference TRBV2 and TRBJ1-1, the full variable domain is EPEVTQTPSHQVTQMGQEVILRCVPISNHLYFYWYRQILGQKVEFLVSFYNNEISEKSEIFDDQFSVERPDGSNFTLKIRSTKLEDSAMYFCASQEEITTEAFFGQGTRLTVV.